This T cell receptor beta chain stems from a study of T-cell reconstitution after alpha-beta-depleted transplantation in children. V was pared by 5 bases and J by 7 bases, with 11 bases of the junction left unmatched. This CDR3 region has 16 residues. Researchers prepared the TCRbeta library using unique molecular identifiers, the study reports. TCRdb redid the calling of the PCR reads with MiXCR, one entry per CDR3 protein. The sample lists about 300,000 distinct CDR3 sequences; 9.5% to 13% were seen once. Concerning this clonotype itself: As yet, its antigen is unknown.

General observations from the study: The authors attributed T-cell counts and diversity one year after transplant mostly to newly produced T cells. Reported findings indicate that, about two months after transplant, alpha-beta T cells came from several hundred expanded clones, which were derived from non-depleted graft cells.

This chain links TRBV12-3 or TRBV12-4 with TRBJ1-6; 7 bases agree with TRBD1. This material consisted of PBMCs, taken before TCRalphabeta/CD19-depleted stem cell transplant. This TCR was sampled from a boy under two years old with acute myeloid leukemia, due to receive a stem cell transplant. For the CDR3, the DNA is TGTGCCAGCAGTCCACAGGGACAGAGAAAGAATTCACCCCTCCACTTT. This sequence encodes CASSPQGQRKNSPLHF.